In this sample, the clone carrying this T cell receptor (beta chain) turned up a few times. The antigen is undetermined. This record belongs to a study of response to subunit inactivated influenza vaccine. General study points: T cells newly recruited by each seasonal influenza vaccination are few, the authors suggested.

A single record per CDR3 protein comes from TCRdb applying MiXCR to the RT-PCR reads. The sample contains a few hundred thousand distinct CDR3 sequences, more than 9% of which appear only once. The CDR3 totals 13 residues. The sequencing used non-naive T cells sorted from PBMCs, collected 14 to 15 days before vaccination. This clonotype was obtained from a man aged 45-60 years who received an inactivated influenza vaccine. The chain recombines TRBV21-1 with TRBJ2-7; the table names TRBD1, a call not compared with the DNA. TRBV21-1 is flagged as a pseudogene. CDR3 sequence: CASSKFFAREQYF. CDR3 DNA sequence: TGTGCCAGCAGCAAGTTTTTCGCCCGAGAGCAGTACTTC.